Each of the 8 T cell receptor beta chains below was sequenced from the same sample in a study of blood T cell repertoires in COVID-19. Produced via immunoSEQ multiplex PCR; TCRdb's table is partial and in-frame only. The sample yields around 77,000 clones, 75% to 85% seen once. Sample: peripheral blood. These receptors all come from a man aged 25-45 years with COVID-19, enrolled during active disease.

The chain uses TRBV28 and TRBJ1-3; TRBD1 might be the D (6 bases). Germline V gives CDR1 MDHEN, CDR2 SYDVKM. The CDR3 has 14 residues. V was trimmed by 6 bases and J by 4 bases, leaving 13 bases between them. The CDR3 DNA reads as TGTGCCAGCAGACTAACAGGGTCCGGAAACACCATATATTTT. It translates to CASRLTGSGNTIYF.

The gene calls are TRBV4-1 and TRBJ2-3; 7 bases align to TRBD1. This CDR3 has 16 residues. V was pared by 1 base and J by 8 bases, with 12 bases of the junction left unmatched. Looked up from germline, CDR1 is MGHRA and CDR2 is YSYEKL. The CDR3 DNA follows: TGCGCCAGCAGCCAAGTGGGGACAGCGCTCGGCGGTACGCAGTATTTT. It is translated as CASSQVGTALGGTQYF.

The chain couples TRBV3-1 (or the pseudogene TRBV3-2) to TRBJ2-5, with TRBD1 as a possible D gene (6 bases). V was clipped by 3 bases and J by 6 bases, with 11 bases between them. Germline CDR1 reads LGHDT; CDR2 reads YNNKEL (reference sequence). The CDR3 has 13 residues. The CDR3 spells CASSQGQGQTQYF. CDR3 nucleotide sequence: TGTGCCAGCAGCCAGGGGCAGGGGCAGACCCAGTACTTC.

This clone was recorded once. The rearrangement uses TRBV5-1 and TRBJ2-3; 7 bases align to TRBD1. This CDR3 has 15 residues. Germline lookup yields CDR1 SGHRS and CDR2 YFSETQ. With 4 bases clipped from V and 3 bases from J, the junction kept 8 bases outside the gene matches. In DNA form, the CDR3 reads TGCGCCAGCAGCCAACTGACAGGGTGGACAGATACGCAGTATTTT. It yields the protein CASSQLTGWTDTQYF.

This clone was picked up one time. V usage is TRBV19 and J usage is TRBJ2-3; D is undetermined. Per the germline V gene, CDR1 is LNHDA and CDR2 is SQIVND (reference sequence). The V gene lost 0 bases and the J gene lost 0 bases, with 7 bases spanning the gap. This CDR3 spans 15 amino acids. The CDR3 nucleotides read TGTGCCAGTAGTATAGATAGCATAAGCACAGATACGCAGTATTTT. Translated, it gives CASSIDSISTDTQYF.

The chain combines TRBV2 with TRBJ1-2; D is perhaps TRBD1 (6 bases). V shed 7 bases and J shed 5 bases, with 14 bases lying between them. Germline CDR1 is SNHLY and CDR2 is FYNNEI. CDR3 size: 13 residues. The CDR3 region has the DNA TGTGCCAGCACCGCCGAGGACAGATATGGCTACACCTTC. Amino acids: CASTAEDRYGYTF.

This rearrangement joins TRBV28 to TRBJ2-1; no clear D. The CDR3 is 16 amino acids. Per the germline V gene, CDR1 is MDHEN and CDR2 is SYDVKM. V was shortened by 8 bases and J by 0 bases, with 17 bases between the two germline ends. The CDR3 nucleotides are TGTGCCAGCTCTGAGTGGCGGCGGAGCTCCTACAATGAGCAGTTCTTC. Residues: CASSEWRRSSYNEQFF.

The rearrangement links TRBV14 to TRBJ1-5, with TRBD1 matching 8 bases. The CDR3 totals 15 residues. Germline V gene data show CDR1 as SGHDN and CDR2 as FVKESK. Trimming took 4 bases from V and 4 from J; bases not matched to a gene: 6. In DNA, the CDR3 is TGTGCCAGCAGCCGAGGACAGGGCTCAAATCAGCCCCAGCATTTT. Translating it yields CASSRGQGSNQPQHF.